This T cell receptor beta chain is drawn from a study of cytomegalovirus exposure and HLA in healthy donors. At the level of the study: Of several hundred genotyped donors, 65% to 85% clustered with self-reported Caucasian donors.

Use of 60 Vbeta and 13 Jbeta primers characterized the PCR. Generated by immunoSEQ multiplex PCR, the TCRdb table keeps only in-frame clones and is missing some. The sample includes about 120,000 clones, 80% seen only once; the top ten take 8.5% to 10%. Study-level findings and limits: Versus the approximately 720-donor mean, an Asian-associated ancestry cluster reportedly showed fewer N-insertions in a later analysis. V- and J-gene trimming of TCR beta was linked (in a later analysis) to a missense DCLRE1C variant. Reports indicated that the classifier achieved high specificity and sensitivity in diagnosing cytomegalovirus status.

Turning to this clone: As yet, its antigen is unknown.

The CDR3 length is 16 residues. Germline V gene lookup returns CDR1 PRHDT and CDR2 FYEKMQ (reference sequence). The trim removed 5 bases at V and 3 bases at J, leaving 10 bases unmatched. The sample taken for sequencing was PBMCs. This chain joins TRBV13 and TRBJ2-7, with 10 bases that match TRBD1. The receptor's source is a female donor in good health and CMV-seropositive. The CDR3 reads CASSPNMGTGVYEQYF. In DNA form, the CDR3 reads TGTGCCAGCAGCCCCAATATGGGGACAGGGGTCTACGAGCAGTACTTC.